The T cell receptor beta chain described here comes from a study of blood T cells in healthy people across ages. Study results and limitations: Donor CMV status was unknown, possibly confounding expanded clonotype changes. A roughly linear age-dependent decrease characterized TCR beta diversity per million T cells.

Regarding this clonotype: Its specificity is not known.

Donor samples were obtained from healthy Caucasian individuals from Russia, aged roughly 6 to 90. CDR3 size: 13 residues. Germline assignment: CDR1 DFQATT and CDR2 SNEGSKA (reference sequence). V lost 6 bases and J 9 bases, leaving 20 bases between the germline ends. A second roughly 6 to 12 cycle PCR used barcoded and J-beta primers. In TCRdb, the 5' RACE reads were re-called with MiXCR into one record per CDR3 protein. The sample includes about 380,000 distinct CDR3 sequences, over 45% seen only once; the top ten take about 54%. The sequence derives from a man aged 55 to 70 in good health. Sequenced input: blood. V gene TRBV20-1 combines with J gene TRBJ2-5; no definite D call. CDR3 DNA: TGCAGTGCCCCCCGTGACGCCCCAAGGGCCCAGTACTTC. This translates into CSAPRDAPRAQYF.